This T cell receptor beta chain appears in the sequencing data of a study of CD8 T cells in ankylosing spondylitis. Broader study findings: The study looked at matched synovial fluid samples from ankylosing spondylitis patients. Disease-linked clones were reported to be significantly enriched there. Relatively scarce in peripheral blood, disease-linked clones were CD8+. A motif of fewer than ten highly homologous TCR beta variants was seen as apparently characteristic of ankylosing spondylitis blood.

Making the TCR beta libraries involved quantitative 5'-RACE with molecular barcodes. TCRdb redid the calling of the 5' RACE reads with MiXCR, one entry per CDR3 protein. The sample holds hundreds of thousands of distinct CDR3 sequences, about 10% seen once. This clonotype has just a few counts. The antigen remains undetermined. V lost 5 bases to trimming and J lost 3 bases, with 12 bases between them. The CDR3 loop spans 14 amino acids. Germline V gene sequence: CDR1 SGHRS, CDR2 YFSETQ. The rearrangement uses TRBV5-1 and TRBJ2-1; D is tentatively TRBD1 or TRBD2 (5 bases each). The source is a male donor with ankylosing spondylitis. Specimen: blood, either unsorted or a sorted T cell fraction (not recorded which). The CDR3 bases are TGCGCCAGCAGTTCCGGGGCCATCTACAATGAGCAGTTCTTC. This sequence encodes CASSSGAIYNEQFF.